These 27 T cell receptor beta chains share one sample of origin, sequenced in a study of blood T cell repertoires in COVID-19. The assay was immunoSEQ multiplex PCR, and TCRdb's table has in-frame clones only and misses some. Of around 280,000 clones listed, about 90% are singletons. Sequencing was performed on peripheral blood. These receptors were taken from a woman aged 30 to 39 who had recovered from COVID-19.

The chain uses TRBV11-3 and TRBJ2-7, with a tentative D call TRBD1 (5 bases). CDR3 length equals 13 residues. V was clipped by 5 bases and J by 3 bases, with 11 bases between them. Germline lookup yields CDR1 SGHNT and CDR2 YENEEA. In DNA, the CDR3 is TGTGCCAGCAGCACGGACAAAGACTACGAGCAGTACTTC. It yields the protein CASSTDKDYEQYF.

The chain carries TRBV13 and TRBJ2-1; 7 nucleotides line up with TRBD2. V dropped 1 base and J dropped 8; count of bases not matched to a gene: 11. The CDR3 length is 16 residues. Germline CDR1 is PRHDT and CDR2 is FYEKMQ (reference sequence). The CDR3 is CASSLVGGSPEDEQFF. Here the CDR3 DNA reads TGTGCCAGCAGCTTAGTAGGCGGGAGCCCCGAAGATGAGCAGTTCTTC.

The CDR3 DNA sequence: TGTGCCAGCACCCTTCTGAACACTATGTACACTGAAGCTTTCTTT. Its protein is CASTLLNTMYTEAFF. The rearrangement links TRBV5-4 to TRBJ1-1; no firm D call. V lost 6 bases, J lost 3 bases, and 18 bases lay in between. CDR1 and CDR2 from the germline V gene are SGHNT and YYREEE (reference sequence). This CDR3 is 15 amino acids long.

The rearrangement uses TRBV5-1 and TRBJ1-3; D is uncertain. V was cut by 1 base and J by 1 base, with 12 bases left in between. CDR1 and CDR2 (germline): SGHRS, YFSETQ. The CDR3 length is 16 residues. CDR3 sequence: CASSLRQAASGNTIYF. The DNA of the CDR3 is TGCGCCAGCAGCTTGAGGCAGGCCGCATCTGGAAACACCATATATTTT.

The V gene is TRBV11-2, the J gene TRBJ2-7, with 7 nucleotides matching TRBD1. This CDR3 region has 14 residues. V lost 5 bases and J lost 6; bases outside the gene matches: 10. CDR1 and CDR2 (germline): SGHAT, FQNNGV. The CDR3 protein is CASSRSGQASEQYF. DNA for the CDR3: TGTGCCAGCAGCCGATCAGGACAGGCTAGCGAGCAGTACTTC.

The V call is TRBV28, the J call TRBJ2-3, with TRBD2 as a possible D gene (6 bases). The V gene's germline CDR1 is MDHEN and CDR2 SYDVKM. V shed 10 bases and J shed 0 bases, with 14 bases lying between them. The CDR3 has 14 residues. The CDR3 region has the DNA TGTGCCACCCGGAGCGGGCTCAGCACAGATACGCAGTATTTT. It encodes CATRSGLSTDTQYF.

In DNA, the CDR3 is TGTGCCAGCAGCCTCGAGGGCGGAAAAGAGACCCAGTACTTC. Translated, it gives CASSLEGGKETQYF. J is TRBJ2-5 and V is TRBV9, with a weak D call TRBD2 (5 bases). V was clipped by 4 bases and J by 3 bases, with 13 bases between them. The germline V gene has CDR1 SGDLS and CDR2 YYNGEE. The CDR3 runs 14 residues. The full variable domain, rest sourced from reference TRBV9 and TRBJ2-5, is DSGVTQTPKHLITATGQRVTLRCSPRSGDLSVYWYQQSLDQGLQFLIQYYNGEERAKGNILERFSAQQFPDLHSELNLSSLELGDSALYFCASSLEGGKETQYFGPGTRLLVL.

The gene calls are TRBV9 and TRBJ2-5, with 10 bases identical to TRBD2. The CDR3 contains 17 residues. Germline CDR1 and CDR2: SGDLS and YYNGEE. The V and J ends lost 0 bases and 5 bases, in that order; junction bases with no gene match: 10. CDR3 amino acids: CASSVVLSGRAGETQYF. CDR3 nucleotides: TGTGCCAGCAGCGTAGTGCTGAGCGGGAGGGCCGGGGAGACCCAGTACTTC.

The chain employs TRBV18 and TRBJ2-7; 9 nucleotides match TRBD1. V was clipped by 4 bases and J by 2 bases; unmatched bases: 9. The CDR3 is 16 amino acids. Germline CDR1 is KGHSH and CDR2 is LQKENI. DNA for the CDR3: TGTGCCAGCTCACTAGCGAGGGACAGGGTGCCCTACGAGCAGTACTTC. This translates into CASSLARDRVPYEQYF.

The gene calls are TRBV18 and TRBJ2-1, with 10 bases matching TRBD1. CDR3 size: 14 residues. CDR1 is KGHSH and CDR2 is LQKENI in the germline V gene. V dropped 4 bases and J dropped 7; count of bases not matched to a gene: 4. In nucleotides, the CDR3 is TGTGCCAGCTCACGACAGGGGGCACGGAATGAGCAGTTCTTC. Amino acids: CASSRQGARNEQFF. The variable domain in full, completed from reference TRBV18 and TRBJ2-1, reads NAGVMQNPRHLVRRRGQEARLRCSPMKGHSHVYWYRQLPEEGLKFMVYLQKENIIDESGMPKERFSAEFPKEGPSILRIQQVVRGDSAAYFCASSRQGARNEQFFGPGTRLTVL.

The chain combines TRBV18 with TRBJ2-1, with D possibly being TRBD1 (6 bases). CDR3 length: 15 amino acids. Germline lookup yields CDR1 KGHSH and CDR2 LQKENI. Trimming removed 0 bases at V and 6 bases at J, with 12 bases between. The DNA for the CDR3 is TGTGCCAGCTCACCACCCGTTCAGGGGAGCAATGAGCAGTTCTTC. It codes for CASSPPVQGSNEQFF.

This chain connects TRBV4-1 to TRBJ2-1, with a weak D call TRBD2 (5 bases). V lost 5 bases, J lost 0 bases, and 11 bases lay in between. Germline V gene sequence: CDR1 MGHRA, CDR2 YSYEKL. The CDR3 has 15 residues. The CDR3 DNA sequence: TGCGCCAGCAGCTACGGGGTCGGCTCCTACAATGAGCAGTTCTTC. Translating gives CASSYGVGSYNEQFF.

The V and J genes are TRBV5-1 and TRBJ1-2; 8 positions match TRBD1. This CDR3 comprises 15 residues. Germline V gene data show CDR1 as SGHRS and CDR2 as YFSETQ. The V segment lost 4 bases and the J segment 10 bases; nucleotides outside the gene matches: 15. The DNA for the CDR3 is TGCGCCAGCAGCCCTATCCCCCGGGACAGGCCTTTCTACACCTTC. Protein sequence: CASSPIPRDRPFYTF.

The chain uses TRBV5-1 and TRBJ2-7; no clear D. CDR1 and CDR2 from the germline V gene are SGHRS and YFSETQ. The CDR3 is 13 amino acids. The V and J ends lost 0 bases and 6 bases respectively, with 10 bases between them. The CDR3 nucleotides read TGCGCCAGCAGCTTGGACATTGGAGCCGAGCAGTACTTC. It translates to CASSLDIGAEQYF.

This chain joins TRBV29-1 and TRBJ1-2; D perhaps matches TRBD1 (6 bases). V lost 4 bases to trimming and J lost 5 bases, with 11 bases between them. Germline V lookup: CDR1 SQVTM, CDR2 ANQGSEA. The CDR3 totals 12 residues. The CDR3 region is CSVGRGGYGYTF. The CDR3 DNA is TGCAGCGTTGGGAGAGGGGGATATGGCTACACCTTC.

The chain couples TRBV6-4 to TRBJ2-7, with 12 bases lining up with TRBD2. The germline CDR1 and CDR2 sequences are MRHNA and SNTAGT. V lost 5 bases and J lost 6; bases outside the gene matches: 14. The CDR3 loop spans 17 amino acids. The CDR3 is CASSLMLLAGGTGEQYF. DNA of the CDR3: TGTGCCAGCAGTTTGATGTTACTAGCGGGGGGAACTGGCGAGCAGTACTTC.

There are a few counts of this clone. J is TRBJ2-1 and V is TRBV10-3; possibly TRBD1 for D (6 bases). Deletions cut 4 bases from V and 9 bases from J, with 16 bases between. In germline, CDR1 is ENHRY, CDR2 SYGVKD. The length of the CDR3 is 14 residues. The CDR3 is CAISALKTGPEQFF. The CDR3 nucleotides are TGTGCCATCAGTGCTTTAAAAACAGGGCCTGAGCAGTTCTTC.

The V call is TRBV19, the J call TRBJ2-2; TRBD2 matches at 16 bases. V lost 8 bases to trimming and J lost 5 bases; unmatched junction nucleotides: 8. Germline-derived CDR1 and CDR2 are LNHDA and SQIVND (reference sequence). The CDR3 runs 17 residues. The CDR3 reads CASGTSGRALGTGELFF. In DNA, the CDR3 is TGTGCCAGTGGGACTAGCGGGAGGGCCCTCGGGACCGGGGAGCTGTTTTTT.

The rearrangement joins TRBV7-9 to TRBJ2-1; 10 positions match TRBD2. Germline V gene data show CDR1 as SEHNR and CDR2 as FQNEAQ (reference sequence). V dropped 5 bases and J dropped 6; count of bases not matched to a gene: 7. The CDR3 is made up of 15 amino acids. The DNA for the CDR3 is TGTGCCAGCAGCAAATGGCCTAGCGGGAGCAATGAGCAGTTCTTC. As protein: CASSKWPSGSNEQFF.

J is TRBJ1-1 and V is TRBV29-1; 7 nucleotides line up with TRBD1. J gave up 5 bases and V 5 bases, and 5 bases lay outside the gene matches. The CDR3 is made up of 12 amino acids. CDR1 SQVTM and CDR2 ANQGSEA come from the germline V gene. The CDR3 region is CSVCRGETEAFF. In DNA form, the CDR3 reads TGCAGCGTTTGCAGGGGGGAAACTGAAGCTTTCTTT.

This sequence joins TRBV30 and TRBJ1-1; 7 nucleotides align to TRBD1. Looked up from germline, CDR1 is GTSNPN and CDR2 is SVGIG (reference sequence). With V trimmed by 1 base and J by 4 bases, 9 bases remained unmatched. The CDR3 runs 15 residues. The CDR3 bases are TGTGCCTGGAGTGCCCAGACAGGGTTATTCACTGAAGCTTTCTTT. Translation gives CAWSAQTGLFTEAFF.

V is TRBV5-8 and J is TRBJ2-7; 7 nucleotides agree with TRBD2. The ends lost 0 bases at V and 0 bases at J; junction bases unmatched: 9. Germline values: CDR1 SGHTS, CDR2 YDEGEE. The CDR3 is 17 amino acids. Written as DNA, the CDR3 is TGTGCCAGCAGCTTGGATGGCGGGGGTGGTATCTCCTACGAGCAGTACTTC. Protein: CASSLDGGGGISYEQYF.

This chain joins TRBV4-1 and TRBJ1-6; a possible D gene is TRBD1 (6 bases). This CDR3 contains 14 residues. Trimming took off 4 bases at V and 6 bases at J, with 10 bases between the two ends. In germline, CDR1 is MGHRA, CDR2 YSYEKL. CDR3 protein: CASSRTAANSPLHF. CDR3 DNA: TGCGCCAGCAGCCGGACAGCCGCTAATTCACCCCTCCACTTT.

V usage is TRBV30 and J usage is TRBJ2-3; 8 bases agree with TRBD1. There are 15 residues in the CDR3. CDR1 and CDR2 from the germline V gene are GTSNPN and SVGIG (reference sequence). With V trimmed by 2 bases and J by 2 bases, 6 bases remained unmatched. The chain's CDR3 is CAWSLTGGPTDTQYF. For the CDR3, the DNA is TGTGCCTGGAGTCTCACAGGGGGACCCACAGATACGCAGTATTTT. The variable domain in full, completed from reference TRBV30 and TRBJ2-3, reads SQTIHQWPATLVQPVGSPLSLECTVEGTSNPNLYWYRQAAGRGLQLLFYSVGIGQISSEVPQNLSASRPQDRQFILSSKKLLLSDSGFYLCAWSLTGGPTDTQYFGPGTRLTVL.

The genes are TRBV2 and TRBJ1-4, with 7 bases matching TRBD1. Germline assignment: CDR1 SNHLY and CDR2 FYNNEI. With V trimmed by 6 bases and J by 5 bases, 12 bases remained unmatched. The CDR3 is made up of 16 amino acids. The CDR3 sequence: CASSVSRDSLNEKLFF. In DNA form, the CDR3 reads TGTGCCAGCAGCGTTTCTAGGGACAGTCTGAATGAAAAACTGTTTTTT.

The rearrangement uses TRBV5-1 and TRBJ1-2, with a tentative D call TRBD1 (5 bases). CDR1 and CDR2 (germline): SGHRS, YFSETQ. The CDR3 sequence is 14 residues long. Trimming left V 0 bases short and J 7 bases short, with 13 bases between. The CDR3 region has the DNA TGCGCCAGCAGCTTGGGACAGACGCTGGGTGGCTACACCTTC. Residues: CASSLGQTLGGYTF.

The gene calls are TRBV28 and TRBJ2-3; tentative D call: TRBD1 (5 bases). Germline V gene data show CDR1 as MDHEN and CDR2 as SYDVKM. The V gene lost 3 bases and the J gene lost 2 bases, with 9 bases spanning the gap. The CDR3 totals 14 residues. Written as DNA, the CDR3 is TGTGCCAGCAGTTTGGGGCGGACCACAGATACGCAGTATTTT. It is translated as CASSLGRTTDTQYF. Full variable domain (rest looked up from reference TRBV28 and TRBJ2-3): DVKVTQSSRYLVKRTGEKVFLECVQDMDHENMFWYRQDPGLGLRLIYFSYDVKMKEKGDIPEGYSVSREKKERFSLILESASTNQTSMYLCASSLGRTTDTQYFGPGTRLTVL.